The present TCR beta chain was sequenced within a study of cytomegalovirus exposure and HLA in healthy donors. This clone was counted a few times. Its antigen remains unknown. Whole-study results and caveats: With high specificity and sensitivity, the classifier reportedly diagnosed cytomegalovirus status.

The CDR3 spans 15 residues. V was cut by 7 bases and J by 6 bases, with 21 bases left in between. CDR1 and CDR2 (germline): WSHSY, SAAADI. In the PCR, 60 Vbeta and 13 Jbeta primers were used. Libraries were prepared by immunoSEQ multiplex PCR; TCRdb keeps only in-frame clonotypes and omits some of them. The sample gives fewer than 150,000 clones, roughly 71% of which show up once; approximately 6.4% is in the top ten. The chain combines TRBV10-2 with TRBJ1-2, with a weak D call TRBD1 (5 bases). The sample was PBMCs. This receptor was obtained from a woman in her forties or fifties in good health and CMV-seropositive. In DNA form, the CDR3 reads TGCGCCAGCACCTGGGGGGTGGCACTCCAGGATGGCTACACCTTC. It yields the protein CASTWGVALQDGYTF.